The rows below give T cell receptor beta chains drawn from one sample of a study of cytotoxic CD8 clonotypes in ibrutinib-treated CLL. The protocol was immunoSEQ multiplex PCR, while the TCRdb copy is restricted to in-frame clones and leaves out a portion. In the table there are more than 200,000 clones, 70% of which are singletons. The source was PBMCs, collected after 24 months of ibrutinib treatment. All receptors come from a human donor with chronic lymphocytic leukemia. The CDR3 runs from the conserved cysteine through the conserved F or W. The order of the fields is CDR3 DNA, CDR3 protein, clone size, J gene, D gene, V gene. A D gene is named only where the DNA matches it firmly. Size is omitted from some rows. Given values are once, few, many or a class for expanded clones.

CDR3 DNA: TGTGCCACCAGCAGACCTGACCCGGGACAGGGTGTCTACGAGCAGTACTTC
CDR3 protein: CATSRPDPGQGVYEQYF
clone size: -
J gene: TRBJ2-7
D gene: TRBD1
V gene: TRBV15

CDR3 DNA: TGTGCCAGCAGGGGAGCGGTTACCTACAATGAGCAGTTCTTC
CDR3 protein: CASRGAVTYNEQFF
clone size: -
J gene: TRBJ2-1
D gene: -
V gene: TRBV7-9

CDR3 DNA: TGTGCCTGGAGTGTATTCCAAGGGGGCACCATATATTTT
CDR3 protein: CAWSVFQGGTIYF
clone size: -
J gene: TRBJ1-3
D gene: -
V gene: TRBV30

CDR3 DNA: TGTGCCAGTAGTATCTACCGGTCGGTTGGTAACTATGGCTACACCTTC
CDR3 protein: CASSIYRSVGNYGYTF
clone size: -
J gene: TRBJ1-2
D gene: -
V gene: TRBV19

CDR3 DNA: TGCGCCAGCAGCTTGACTAGCGGGAGTCACTACGAGCAGTACTTC
CDR3 protein: CASSLTSGSHYEQYF
clone size: few
J gene: TRBJ2-7
D gene: TRBD2
V gene: TRBV5-1

CDR3 DNA: TGCAGCGTAAACCAGGGAGAGAAACTGTTTTTT
CDR3 protein: CSVNQGEKLFF
clone size: -
J gene: TRBJ1-4
D gene: -
V gene: TRBV29-1

CDR3 DNA: TGTGCCAGCAGTCTAGGGAACACCGGGGAGCTGTTTTTT
CDR3 protein: CASSLGNTGELFF
clone size: -
J gene: TRBJ2-2
D gene: -
V gene: TRBV6-5

CDR3 DNA: TGTGCCAGCAGCAGAGGGACTGCTCATAACACCGGGGAGCTGTTTTTT
CDR3 protein: CASSRGTAHNTGELFF
clone size: once
J gene: TRBJ2-2
D gene: -
V gene: TRBV7-3

CDR3 DNA: TGTGCCAGCAGCCTCCGGGACTACGCCGAGAATGAGCAGTTCTTC
CDR3 protein: CASSLRDYAENEQFF
clone size: -
J gene: TRBJ2-1
D gene: TRBD2
V gene: TRBV13

CDR3 DNA: TGTGCTAGCAGCTCGACAGGTGGGGGGACCCAGTACTTC
CDR3 protein: CASSSTGGGTQYF
clone size: -
J gene: TRBJ2-5
D gene: -
V gene: TRBV7-7

CDR3 DNA: TGCAGTGCTAACCCCTGGGGTGAAGCTTTCTTT
CDR3 protein: CSANPWGEAFF
clone size: -
J gene: TRBJ1-1
D gene: -
V gene: TRBV20-1

CDR3 DNA: TGTGCCAGCAGCCCCACGGGGGCCCGCGAGCAGTACTTC
CDR3 protein: CASSPTGAREQYF
clone size: many
J gene: TRBJ2-7
D gene: -
V gene: TRBV9

CDR3 DNA: TGTGCCAGCAGCTTAGACAGGGGGACCGGCTACACCTTC
CDR3 protein: CASSLDRGTGYTF
clone size: few
J gene: TRBJ1-2
D gene: TRBD1
V gene: TRBV11-2

CDR3 DNA: TGTGCCAGCAGTTCCCCCCCGAACCAGCCCCAGCATTTT
CDR3 protein: CASSSPPNQPQHF
clone size: -
J gene: TRBJ1-5
D gene: -
V gene: TRBV28

CDR3 DNA: TGTGCCAGCAGTTACTTAGCGGGGAATCAAGAGACCCAGTACTTC
CDR3 protein: CASSYLAGNQETQYF
clone size: few
J gene: TRBJ2-5
D gene: TRBD2
V gene: TRBV28

CDR3 DNA: TGTGCCAGCAGCGTAGCCGGACTTGCGGGGGGGAATGAGCAGTTCTTC
CDR3 protein: CASSVAGLAGGNEQFF
clone size: -
J gene: TRBJ2-1
D gene: TRBD2
V gene: TRBV9

CDR3 DNA: TGTGCTAGCAGCCAGGGACTAGCGGTCTACAATGAGCAGTTCTTC
CDR3 protein: CASSQGLAVYNEQFF
clone size: -
J gene: TRBJ2-1
D gene: TRBD2
V gene: TRBV7-7

CDR3 DNA: TGTGCCAGCAGCATTGGGGGTCAAGGGAATACAGATACGCAGTATTTT
CDR3 protein: CASSIGGQGNTDTQYF
clone size: -
J gene: TRBJ2-3
D gene: -
V gene: TRBV5-8

CDR3 DNA: TGTGCCAGCAGTCCGGACTTCACAGATACGCAGTATTTT
CDR3 protein: CASSPDFTDTQYF
clone size: -
J gene: TRBJ2-3
D gene: -
V gene: TRBV2

CDR3 DNA: TGTGCCAGCAGCTTAGCATGGAACACTGAAGCTTTCTTT
CDR3 protein: CASSLAWNTEAFF
clone size: -
J gene: TRBJ1-1
D gene: -
V gene: TRBV7-6

CDR3 DNA: TGTGCCAGCAGTGCAGGTGATAGAGCCAAAAACATTCAGTACTTC
CDR3 protein: CASSAGDRAKNIQYF
clone size: -
J gene: TRBJ2-4
D gene: -
V gene: TRBV2

CDR3 DNA: TGCAGCGTTGATGTCGAATACAATGAGCAGTTCTTC
CDR3 protein: CSVDVEYNEQFF
clone size: -
J gene: TRBJ2-1
D gene: -
V gene: TRBV29-1

CDR3 DNA: TGTGCCAGCACTCCCCAGGGGGCCCACGAGCAGTACTTC
CDR3 protein: CASTPQGAHEQYF
clone size: -
J gene: TRBJ2-7
D gene: TRBD1
V gene: TRBV6-6

CDR3 DNA: TGCGCCAGCAGCTTGGTGGCGGGTAGTGATCAGCCCCAGCATTTT
CDR3 protein: CASSLVAGSDQPQHF
clone size: few
J gene: TRBJ1-5
D gene: -
V gene: TRBV5-1

CDR3 DNA: TGTGCCAGCAGTGGGCAGGGGGCAACAGATACGCAGTATTTT
CDR3 protein: CASSGQGATDTQYF
clone size: -
J gene: TRBJ2-3
D gene: TRBD1
V gene: TRBV25-1

CDR3 DNA: TGTGCCAGCAGCGTTAGGGCCCCGGGGGCGCGGGATGAAAAACTGTTTTTT
CDR3 protein: CASSVRAPGARDEKLFF
clone size: -
J gene: TRBJ1-4
D gene: -
V gene: TRBV25-1

CDR3 DNA: TGTGCCAGCAGAACCCACGGGAGCCCCGAGTACTTC
CDR3 protein: CASRTHGSPEYF
clone size: few
J gene: TRBJ2-7
D gene: -
V gene: TRBV6-5

CDR3 DNA: TGTGCCAGCAGCCCCCGGGACTCGACTTACAGTGAGCAGTTCTTC
CDR3 protein: CASSPRDSTYSEQFF
clone size: -
J gene: TRBJ2-1
D gene: -
V gene: TRBV14

CDR3 DNA: TGTGCCAGCAGTAGAGCTAGCGGGAGTATAGATACGCAGTATTTT
CDR3 protein: CASSRASGSIDTQYF
clone size: -
J gene: TRBJ2-3
D gene: TRBD2
V gene: TRBV6-5

CDR3 DNA: TGCAGCGTTGACGAAGGGGGAGATGAGCAGTTCTTC
CDR3 protein: CSVDEGGDEQFF
clone size: -
J gene: TRBJ2-1
D gene: -
V gene: TRBV29-1

CDR3 DNA: TGCAGCGTCTTGGACAGTTGGGGGGCTTTCTTT
CDR3 protein: CSVLDSWGAFF
clone size: -
J gene: TRBJ1-1
D gene: -
V gene: TRBV29-1

CDR3 DNA: TGTGCCAGCATAGGCCAGACCCAGTACTTC
CDR3 protein: CASIGQTQYF
clone size: -
J gene: TRBJ2-5
D gene: -
V gene: TRBV2

CDR3 DNA: TGTGCCAGCAGTTATGCCCTCCCGAGCTCCTACGAGCAGTACTTC
CDR3 protein: CASSYALPSSYEQYF
clone size: -
J gene: TRBJ2-7
D gene: -
V gene: TRBV6-5

CDR3 DNA: TGTGCCAGCAGCTTAGCGGCTAGCGGGACAACCGGGGAGCTGTTTTTT
CDR3 protein: CASSLAASGTTGELFF
clone size: few
J gene: TRBJ2-2
D gene: TRBD2
V gene: TRBV7-9

CDR3 DNA: TGTGCCAGCAGCTTAGCCGGGGCGGTTAATGAAAAACTGTTTTTT
CDR3 protein: CASSLAGAVNEKLFF
clone size: -
J gene: TRBJ1-4
D gene: -
V gene: TRBV7-8

CDR3 DNA: TGTGCCAGCAGTCACGGACAGGGAGCAACTAATGAAAAACTGTTTTTT
CDR3 protein: CASSHGQGATNEKLFF
clone size: few
J gene: TRBJ1-4
D gene: TRBD1
V gene: TRBV28

CDR3 DNA: TGTGCCAGCAGTGGTAGCGGGGATCTACAAGAGACCCAGTACTTC
CDR3 protein: CASSGSGDLQETQYF
clone size: -
J gene: TRBJ2-5
D gene: TRBD2
V gene: TRBV25-1

CDR3 DNA: TGTGCCAGTAAACTCAGGGGTAACTATGGCTACACCTTC
CDR3 protein: CASKLRGNYGYTF
clone size: -
J gene: TRBJ1-2
D gene: -
V gene: TRBV19

CDR3 DNA: TGTGCCAGCAGCTTGACTAGCGGGACCCACAATGAGCAGTTCTTC
CDR3 protein: CASSLTSGTHNEQFF
clone size: -
J gene: TRBJ2-1
D gene: TRBD2
V gene: TRBV5-5

CDR3 DNA: TGTGCCAGCAGCTTGCATAATACCGGTGAAAAACTGTTTTTT
CDR3 protein: CASSLHNTGEKLFF
clone size: -
J gene: TRBJ1-4
D gene: -
V gene: TRBV5-4

CDR3 DNA: TGTGCCAGCAGCCCAGAGACAGGGGAATACAATGAGCAGTTCTTC
CDR3 protein: CASSPETGEYNEQFF
clone size: -
J gene: TRBJ2-1
D gene: TRBD1
V gene: TRBV9

CDR3 DNA: TGTGCCAGCAGTCCCGGAGGGGGTACCTACGAGCAGTACTTC
CDR3 protein: CASSPGGGTYEQYF
clone size: few
J gene: TRBJ2-7
D gene: -
V gene: TRBV27

CDR3 DNA: TGTGCCTGGAGGGACTTGAGCTCCTACAATGAGCAGTTCTTC
CDR3 protein: CAWRDLSSYNEQFF
clone size: -
J gene: TRBJ2-1
D gene: -
V gene: TRBV30

CDR3 DNA: TGTGCCAGCTTAGCGGCAGGCCTAGCCTACGAGCAGTACTTC
CDR3 protein: CASLAAGLAYEQYF
clone size: -
J gene: TRBJ2-7
D gene: -
V gene: TRBV6-1

CDR3 DNA: TGCAGCGTTGATCGCAGGGGCACCGGGGAGCTGTTTTTT
CDR3 protein: CSVDRRGTGELFF
clone size: -
J gene: TRBJ2-2
D gene: -
V gene: TRBV29-1

CDR3 DNA: TGCGCCAGCAGCCCCCGCCAAGCGGACGACAATGAGCAGTTCTTC
CDR3 protein: CASSPRQADDNEQFF
clone size: -
J gene: TRBJ2-1
D gene: -
V gene: TRBV5-1

CDR3 DNA: TGTGCCAGCAGCGGTCGGGTGGGCAGGGGCAATGAGCAGTTCTTC
CDR3 protein: CASSGRVGRGNEQFF
clone size: once
J gene: TRBJ2-1
D gene: -
V gene: TRBV9

CDR3 DNA: TGCGCCAGCAGCTTGCGGGACAACACAGATACGCAGTATTTT
CDR3 protein: CASSLRDNTDTQYF
clone size: -
J gene: TRBJ2-3
D gene: -
V gene: TRBV5-1

CDR3 DNA: TGTGCCAGCAGCCTTAGCGGGAGGTTCTACGAGCAGTACTTC
CDR3 protein: CASSLSGRFYEQYF
clone size: -
J gene: TRBJ2-7
D gene: TRBD2
V gene: TRBV5-4

CDR3 DNA: TGTGCCAGTAGAGGGCAGGGAGGCTACGAGCAGTACTTC
CDR3 protein: CASRGQGGYEQYF
clone size: -
J gene: TRBJ2-7
D gene: -
V gene: TRBV19

CDR3 DNA: TGTGCCTGGAGTGTATCCTCCTTCAGGGATGAAAAACTGTTTTTT
CDR3 protein: CAWSVSSFRDEKLFF
clone size: few
J gene: TRBJ1-4
D gene: -
V gene: TRBV30

CDR3 DNA: TGTGCCAGCAGTGGGGGACAGGGAAAGACCTACGAGCAGTACTTC
CDR3 protein: CASSGGQGKTYEQYF
clone size: -
J gene: TRBJ2-7
D gene: TRBD1
V gene: TRBV25-1

CDR3 DNA: TGTGCCAGCAGCTTAGTTACTAGCGGAGGTGAGCAGTTCTTC
CDR3 protein: CASSLVTSGGEQFF
clone size: -
J gene: TRBJ2-1
D gene: TRBD2
V gene: TRBV11-3

CDR3 DNA: TGCAGCGTTACCGACCTTCTAAATTACAATGAGCAGTTCTTC
CDR3 protein: CSVTDLLNYNEQFF
clone size: -
J gene: TRBJ2-1
D gene: -
V gene: TRBV29-1

CDR3 DNA: TGTGCCAGCAGCCAACCCCGCGATGAGCAGTTCTTC
CDR3 protein: CASSQPRDEQFF
clone size: -
J gene: TRBJ2-1
D gene: -
V gene: TRBV4-2

CDR3 DNA: TGTGCCAGCGGACTAGCGGCAGCGTACCAAGAGACCCAGTACTTC
CDR3 protein: CASGLAAAYQETQYF
clone size: -
J gene: TRBJ2-5
D gene: TRBD2
V gene: TRBV28

CDR3 DNA: TGTGCCAGCAGAATCCTCCGGGACAGGGTATTGGACACTGAAGCTTTCTTT
CDR3 protein: CASRILRDRVLDTEAFF
clone size: few
J gene: TRBJ1-1
D gene: TRBD1
V gene: TRBV5-6

CDR3 DNA: TGTGCCAGCCTACCGGGACTCGGCTCCTACGAGCAGTACTTC
CDR3 protein: CASLPGLGSYEQYF
clone size: once
J gene: TRBJ2-7
D gene: -
V gene: TRBV2

CDR3 DNA: TGTGCCAGTACTCCCGACCAGGGGGGGTCCTACGAGCAGTACTTC
CDR3 protein: CASTPDQGGSYEQYF
clone size: -
J gene: TRBJ2-7
D gene: -
V gene: TRBV19

CDR3 DNA: TGCAGCGTTGCTGCGGGAGCGGATACGCAGTATTTT
CDR3 protein: CSVAAGADTQYF
clone size: -
J gene: TRBJ2-3
D gene: TRBD2
V gene: TRBV29-1